The source of this T cell receptor (beta chain) is a study of T cells in Graves' hyperthyroidism and ophthalmopathy. About the research overall: At the time of initial diagnosis and before any treatment, peripheral blood was collected.

CDR1 SGDLS and CDR2 YYNGEE come from the germline V gene. V was clipped by 4 bases and J by 0 bases, with 11 bases between them. This CDR3 contains 15 residues. This clonotype showed up just a few times. No antigen is known for it. Authors of the study amplified TCR beta CDR3 regions from RNA transcripts. The HTBI primer set drove a first-round RT-PCR of the TCR CDR3. MiXCR, run by TCRdb on the multiplex PCR reads, gives a single entry per CDR3 protein. Of 550,000 to 800,000 distinct CDR3 sequences detected, 16% appear once; the ten largest clones hold over 7.5%. Across 18 months, stable Graves' hyperthyroidism was marked by no progression to ophthalmopathy. Study observations and caveats: A median around six months before onset, the model predicted ophthalmopathy.

Source material: blood. The chain is built from TRBV9 and TRBJ1-3; D unclear. The sequence came from a man aged 18 to 30 with Graves' hyperthyroidism. The CDR3 reads CASSSREGSGNTIYF. In DNA form, the CDR3 reads TGTGCCAGCAGCTCCCGGGAAGGCTCTGGAAACACCATATATTTT.